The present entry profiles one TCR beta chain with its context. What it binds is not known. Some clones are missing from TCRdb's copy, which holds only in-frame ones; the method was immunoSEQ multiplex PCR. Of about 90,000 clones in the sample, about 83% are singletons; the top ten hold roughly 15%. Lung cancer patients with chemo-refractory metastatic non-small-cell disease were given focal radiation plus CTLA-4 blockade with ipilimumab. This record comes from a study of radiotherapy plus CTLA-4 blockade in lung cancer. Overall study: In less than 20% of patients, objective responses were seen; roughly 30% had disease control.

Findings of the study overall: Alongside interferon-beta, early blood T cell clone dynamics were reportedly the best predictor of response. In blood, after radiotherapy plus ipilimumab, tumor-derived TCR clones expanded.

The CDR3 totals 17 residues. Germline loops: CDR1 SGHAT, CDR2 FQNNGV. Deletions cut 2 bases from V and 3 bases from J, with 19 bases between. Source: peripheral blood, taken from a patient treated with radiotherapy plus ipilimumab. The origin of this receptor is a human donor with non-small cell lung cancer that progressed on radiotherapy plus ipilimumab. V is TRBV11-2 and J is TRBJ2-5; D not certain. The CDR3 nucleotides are TGTGCCAGCAGCTTAATACAGAGGAGTCCACCCAAAGAGACCCAGTACTTC. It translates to CASSLIQRSPPKETQYF.